This TCR beta chain is from a study of cytomegalovirus exposure and HLA in healthy donors. The PCR ran on 60 Vbeta and 13 Jbeta primers. Sequencing used immunoSEQ multiplex PCR; TCRdb keeps in-frame clones, though not all of them. Of under 120,000 clones in the sample, about 68% are singletons; the top ten hold around 4%. This clone appeared a single time. Its antigen is currently unknown. Study outcomes and limitations: It was shown in a later analysis that HLA-associated TCR beta chains were more clonally expanded than other, equally common chains.

V was clipped by 0 bases and J by 5 bases, with 5 bases between them. Looked up from germline, CDR1 is SGHRS and CDR2 is YFSETQ. The CDR3 has 13 amino acids. At the time of sampling, donors were nominally healthy, though unrecorded immune exposures were likely. The source of this sequence is a man younger than 40 in good health and CMV-seropositive. The chain recombines TRBV5-1 with TRBJ1-4; D is ambiguous. Input material: PBMCs. The CDR3 reads CASSLAVNEKLFF. The DNA of the CDR3 is TGCGCCAGCAGCTTGGCAGTAAATGAAAAACTGTTTTTT.